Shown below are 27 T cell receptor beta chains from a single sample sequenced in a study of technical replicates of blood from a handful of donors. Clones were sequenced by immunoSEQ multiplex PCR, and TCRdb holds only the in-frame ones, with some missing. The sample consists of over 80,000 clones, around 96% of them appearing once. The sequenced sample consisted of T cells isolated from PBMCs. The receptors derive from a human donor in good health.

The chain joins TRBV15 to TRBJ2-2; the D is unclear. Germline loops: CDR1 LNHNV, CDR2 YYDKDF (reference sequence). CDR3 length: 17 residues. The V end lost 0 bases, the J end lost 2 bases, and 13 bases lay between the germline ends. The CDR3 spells CATSRDISLGNTGELFF. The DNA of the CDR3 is TGTGCCACCAGCAGAGATATTTCCCTCGGTAACACCGGGGAGCTGTTTTTT.

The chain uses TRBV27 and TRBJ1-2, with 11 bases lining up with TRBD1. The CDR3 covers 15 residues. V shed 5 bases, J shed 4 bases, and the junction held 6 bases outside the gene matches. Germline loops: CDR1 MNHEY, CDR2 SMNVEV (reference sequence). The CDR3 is CASSLGQGAGYGYTF. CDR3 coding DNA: TGTGCCAGCAGTCTCGGACAGGGGGCAGGCTATGGCTACACCTTC.

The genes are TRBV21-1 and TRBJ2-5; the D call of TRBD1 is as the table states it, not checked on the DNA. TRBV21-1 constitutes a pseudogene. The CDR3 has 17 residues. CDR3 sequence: CASSKNLNRLYQETQYF. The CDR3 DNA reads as TGTGCCAGCAGCAAAAATTTGAACAGGTTGTACCAAGAGACCCAGTACTTC.

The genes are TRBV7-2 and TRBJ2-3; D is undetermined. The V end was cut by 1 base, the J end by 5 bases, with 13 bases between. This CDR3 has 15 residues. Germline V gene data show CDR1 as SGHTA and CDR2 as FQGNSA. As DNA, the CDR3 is TGTGCCAGCAGCTTAGGCGTAGGATCAGGAGATACGCAGTATTTT. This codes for CASSLGVGSGDTQYF.

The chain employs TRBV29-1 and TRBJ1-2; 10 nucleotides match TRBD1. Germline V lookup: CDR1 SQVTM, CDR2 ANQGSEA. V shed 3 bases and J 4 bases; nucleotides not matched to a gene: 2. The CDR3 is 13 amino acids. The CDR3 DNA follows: TGCAGCGTTGAGGGACAGGGGACCTATGGCTACACCTTC. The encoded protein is CSVEGQGTYGYTF.

CDR3 region: CASSLDTGSNEKLFF. The CDR3 DNA reads TGTGCCAGCAGCTTGGATACAGGGTCTAATGAAAAACTGTTTTTT. The V and J genes are TRBV5-4 and TRBJ1-4; tentative D call: TRBD1 (6 bases). The CDR3 runs 15 residues. CDR1 is SGHNT and CDR2 is YYREEE in the germline V gene (reference sequence). V dropped 0 bases and J dropped 3 bases, with 9 bases sitting between them. The complete variable domain, with remaining parts taken from reference TRBV5-4 and TRBJ1-4, reads ETGVTQSPTHLIKTRGQQVTLRCSSQSGHNTVSWYQQALGQGPQFIFQYYREEENGRGNFPPRFSGLQFPNYSSELNVNALELDDSALYLCASSLDTGSNEKLFFGSGTQLSVL.

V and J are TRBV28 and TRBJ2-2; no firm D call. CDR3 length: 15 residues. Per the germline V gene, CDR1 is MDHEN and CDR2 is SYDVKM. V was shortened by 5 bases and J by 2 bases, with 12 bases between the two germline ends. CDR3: CASSTAATNTGELFF. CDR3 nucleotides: TGTGCCAGCAGTACCGCGGCGACTAACACCGGGGAGCTGTTTTTT.

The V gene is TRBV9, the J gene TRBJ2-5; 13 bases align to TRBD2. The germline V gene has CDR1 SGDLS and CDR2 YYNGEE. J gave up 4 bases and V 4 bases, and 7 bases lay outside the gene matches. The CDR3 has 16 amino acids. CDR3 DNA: TGTGCCAGCAGCCCCTCACTAGCGGGAGGGCCAGAGACCCAGTACTTC. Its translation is CASSPSLAGGPETQYF.

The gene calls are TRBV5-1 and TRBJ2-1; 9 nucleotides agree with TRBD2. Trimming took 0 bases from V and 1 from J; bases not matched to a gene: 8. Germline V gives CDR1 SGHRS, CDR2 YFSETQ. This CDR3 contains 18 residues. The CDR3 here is CASSLAGAGGDSYNEQFF. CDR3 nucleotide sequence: TGCGCCAGCAGCTTGGCGGGGGCGGGAGGGGATTCCTACAATGAGCAGTTCTTC.

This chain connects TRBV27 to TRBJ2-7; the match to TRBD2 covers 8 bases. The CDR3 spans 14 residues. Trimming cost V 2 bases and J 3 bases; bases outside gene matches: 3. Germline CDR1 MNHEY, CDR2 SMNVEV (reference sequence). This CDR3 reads CASSLTGGDYEQYF. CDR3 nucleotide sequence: TGTGCCAGCAGTTTAACGGGAGGGGACTACGAGCAGTACTTC.

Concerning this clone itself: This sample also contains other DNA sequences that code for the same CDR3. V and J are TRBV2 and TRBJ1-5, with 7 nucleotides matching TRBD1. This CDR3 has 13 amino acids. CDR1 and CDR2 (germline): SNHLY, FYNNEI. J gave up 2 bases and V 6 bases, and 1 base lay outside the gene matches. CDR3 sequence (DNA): TGTGCCAGCAGCGGGACAGGCAATCAGCCCCAGCATTTT. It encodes CASSGTGNQPQHF.

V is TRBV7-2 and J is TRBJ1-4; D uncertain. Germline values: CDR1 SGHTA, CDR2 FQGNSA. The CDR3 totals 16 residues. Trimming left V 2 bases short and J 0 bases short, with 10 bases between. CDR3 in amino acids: CASSLYSGATNEKLFF. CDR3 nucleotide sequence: TGTGCCAGCAGCTTATACAGCGGAGCAACTAATGAAAAACTGTTTTTT.

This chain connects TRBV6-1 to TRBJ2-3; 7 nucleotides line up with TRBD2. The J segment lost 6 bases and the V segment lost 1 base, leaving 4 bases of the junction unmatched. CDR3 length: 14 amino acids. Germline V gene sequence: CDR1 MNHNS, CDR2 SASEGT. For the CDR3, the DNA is TGTGCCAGCAGTGAAGGGGGGGGATACGATACGCAGTATTTT. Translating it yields CASSEGGGYDTQYF.

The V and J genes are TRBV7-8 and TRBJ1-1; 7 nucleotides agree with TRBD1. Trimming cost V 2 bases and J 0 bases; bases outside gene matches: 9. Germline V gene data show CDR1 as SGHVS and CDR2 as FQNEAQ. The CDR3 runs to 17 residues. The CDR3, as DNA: TGTGCCAGCAGCTTACTCCCAGGGGGGTCCATGAACACTGAAGCTTTCTTT. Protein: CASSLLPGGSMNTEAFF.

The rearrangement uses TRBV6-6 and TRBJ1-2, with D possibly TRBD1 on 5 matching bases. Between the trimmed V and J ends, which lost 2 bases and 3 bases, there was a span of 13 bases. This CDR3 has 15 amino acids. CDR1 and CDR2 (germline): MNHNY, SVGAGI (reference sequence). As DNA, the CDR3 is TGTGCCAGCAGTTACCCGGGGGTCGAGGACTATGGCTACACCTTC. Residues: CASSYPGVEDYGYTF.

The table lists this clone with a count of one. CDR3 in amino acids: CASSSGLADNEQFF. Here the CDR3 DNA reads TGTGCCAGCAGTTCCGGACTAGCAGACAATGAGCAGTTCTTC. V usage is TRBV6-6 and J usage is TRBJ2-1, with 8 bases that match TRBD2. V gave up 4 bases and J gave up 5 bases; unmatched junction bases: 4. CDR3 length: 14 residues. CDR1 is MNHNY, CDR2 SVGAGI, per germline (reference sequence).

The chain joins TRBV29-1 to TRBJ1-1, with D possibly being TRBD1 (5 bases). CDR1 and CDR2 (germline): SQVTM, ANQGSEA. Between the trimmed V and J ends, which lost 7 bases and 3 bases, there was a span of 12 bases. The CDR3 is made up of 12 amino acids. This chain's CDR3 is CSATGGDTEAFF. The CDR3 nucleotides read TGCAGCGCCACAGGTGGAGACACTGAAGCTTTCTTT.

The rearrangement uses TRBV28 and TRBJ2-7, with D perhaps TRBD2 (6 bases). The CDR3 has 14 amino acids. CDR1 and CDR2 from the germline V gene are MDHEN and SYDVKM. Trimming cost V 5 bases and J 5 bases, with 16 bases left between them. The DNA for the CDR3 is TGTGCCAGCAGTCCCGGAGGGCCGGACAACGAGCAGTACTTC. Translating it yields CASSPGGPDNEQYF.

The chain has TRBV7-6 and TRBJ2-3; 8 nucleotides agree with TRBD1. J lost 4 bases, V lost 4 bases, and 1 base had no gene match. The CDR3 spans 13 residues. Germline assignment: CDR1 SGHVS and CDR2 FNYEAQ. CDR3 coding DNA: TGTGCCAGCAGCTCGGACAGGGCAGATACGCAGTATTTT. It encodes CASSSDRADTQYF. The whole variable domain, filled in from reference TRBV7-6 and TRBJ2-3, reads GAGVSQSPRYKVTKRGQDVALRCDPISGHVSLYWYRQALGQGPEFLTYFNYEAQQDKSGLPNDRFSAERPEGSISTLTIQRTEQRDSAMYRCASSSDRADTQYFGPGTRLTVL.

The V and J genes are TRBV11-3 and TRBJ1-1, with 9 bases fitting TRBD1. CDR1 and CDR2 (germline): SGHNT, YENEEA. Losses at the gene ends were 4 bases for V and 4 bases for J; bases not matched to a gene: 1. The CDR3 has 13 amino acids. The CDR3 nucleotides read TGTGCCAGCAGCTGGGACAGGGCCACTGAAGCTTTCTTT. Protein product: CASSWDRATEAFF.

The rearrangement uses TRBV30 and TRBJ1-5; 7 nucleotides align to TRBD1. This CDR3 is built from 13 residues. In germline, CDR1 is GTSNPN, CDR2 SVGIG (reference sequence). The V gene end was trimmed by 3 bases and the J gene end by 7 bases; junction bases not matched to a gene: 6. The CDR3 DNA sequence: TGTGCCTGGAGCGACAGGGCCGAACAGCCCCAGCATTTT. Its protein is CAWSDRAEQPQHF.

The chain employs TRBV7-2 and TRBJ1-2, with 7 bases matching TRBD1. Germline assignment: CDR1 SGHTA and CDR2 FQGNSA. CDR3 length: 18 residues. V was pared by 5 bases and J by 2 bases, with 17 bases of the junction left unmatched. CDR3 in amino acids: CASSPTVGGVDPNYGYTF. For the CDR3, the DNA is TGTGCCAGCAGCCCGACTGTAGGGGGCGTAGACCCAAACTATGGCTACACCTTC.

This chain's CDR3 is CASSYSPVTSYGYTF. CDR3 in DNA: TGTGCCAGCAGTTACTCCCCCGTGACTAGCTATGGCTACACCTTC. V usage is TRBV6-5 and J usage is TRBJ1-2; D is undetermined. There are 15 residues in the CDR3. The V and J ends lost 0 bases and 4 bases respectively, with 12 bases between them. Germline assignment: CDR1 MNHEY and CDR2 SVGAGI.

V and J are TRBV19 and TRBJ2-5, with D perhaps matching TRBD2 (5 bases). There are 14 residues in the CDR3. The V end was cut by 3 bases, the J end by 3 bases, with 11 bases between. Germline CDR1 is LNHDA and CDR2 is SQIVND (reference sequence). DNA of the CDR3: TGTGCCAGTAGTATTAGATCAGCGGAAGAGACCCAGTACTTC. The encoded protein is CASSIRSAEETQYF.

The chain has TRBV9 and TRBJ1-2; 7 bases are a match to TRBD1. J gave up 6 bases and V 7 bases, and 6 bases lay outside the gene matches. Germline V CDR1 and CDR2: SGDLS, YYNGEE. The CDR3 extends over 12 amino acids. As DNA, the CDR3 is TGTGCCAGCGTGACAGGGACTCATGGCTACACCTTC. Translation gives CASVTGTHGYTF.

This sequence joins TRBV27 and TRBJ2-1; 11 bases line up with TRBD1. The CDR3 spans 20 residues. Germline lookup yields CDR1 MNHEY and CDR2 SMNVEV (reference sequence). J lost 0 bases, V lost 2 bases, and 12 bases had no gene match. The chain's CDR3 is CASSLPPRTGGLSSYNEQFF. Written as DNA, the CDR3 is TGTGCCAGCAGTTTACCTCCAAGGACAGGGGGCTTAAGCTCCTACAATGAGCAGTTCTTC.

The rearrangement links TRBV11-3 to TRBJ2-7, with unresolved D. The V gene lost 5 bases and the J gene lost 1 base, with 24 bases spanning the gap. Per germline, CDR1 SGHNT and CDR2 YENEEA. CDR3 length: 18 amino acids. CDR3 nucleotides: TGTGCCAGCAGCCGCGCTACAGCTACAGTCACTTCTTCCTACGAGCAGTACTTC. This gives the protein CASSRATATVTSSYEQYF. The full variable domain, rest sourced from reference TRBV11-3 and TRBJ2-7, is EAGVVQSPRYKIIEKKQPVAFWCNPISGHNTLYWYLQNLGQGPELLIRYENEEAVDDSQLPKDRFSAERLKGVDSTLKIQPAELGDSAVYLCASSRATATVTSSYEQYFGPGTRLTVT.